A single sample is the source of the 31 T cell receptor beta chains below, sequenced in a study of blood T cell repertoires in COVID-19. Using immunoSEQ multiplex PCR, the repertoire was profiled, and TCRdb retains in-frame clones only, with some absent. The sample holds 400,000 or so clones, roughly 91% seen once. The specimen sequenced was PBMCs or T cells enriched from blood (not recorded which). These receptors originate from a man between 18 and 35 years old who had recovered from COVID-19.

This rearrangement joins TRBV6-5 to TRBJ1-1; D is ambiguous. The CDR3 loop spans 14 amino acids. Trimming took off 5 bases at V and 0 bases at J, with 10 bases between the two ends. Germline V gene sequence: CDR1 MNHEY, CDR2 SVGAGI. The CDR3 spells CASSKSVMNTEAFF. CDR3 in DNA: TGTGCCAGCAGTAAGAGCGTTATGAACACTGAAGCTTTCTTT.

The chain uses TRBV3-1 (or the pseudogene TRBV3-2) and TRBJ1-6; the match to TRBD1 covers 7 bases. V lost 4 bases to trimming and J lost 7 bases; unmatched junction nucleotides: 4. Germline CDR1 is LGHDT and CDR2 is YNNKEL (reference sequence). CDR3 length: 14 residues. DNA for the CDR3: TGTGCCAGCAGCCGTGGGACAGAGAATTCACCCCTCCACTTT. Translated: CASSRGTENSPLHF.

The rearrangement joins TRBV19 to TRBJ2-1; D gene unclear. The V gene lost 3 bases and the J gene lost 0 bases, with 9 bases spanning the gap. Looked up from germline, CDR1 is LNHDA and CDR2 is SQIVND (reference sequence). The CDR3 sequence is 15 residues long. The CDR3 nucleotides are TGTGCCAGTAGTATTGACTCGAGCTCCTACAATGAGCAGTTCTTC. Translating it yields CASSIDSSSYNEQFF.

The CDR3 nucleotides read TGTGCCATCAGTCCTTACGGGACTTCCTCGGTATACGAGCAGTACTTC. It specifies CAISPYGTSSVYEQYF. The chain joins TRBV10-3 to TRBJ2-7; D is perhaps TRBD2 (6 bases). CDR1 and CDR2 from the germline V gene are ENHRY and SYGVKD. Trimming removed 5 bases at V and 4 bases at J, with 21 bases between. This CDR3 spans 16 amino acids.

The sample holds one count of this clone. The chain links TRBV5-1 to TRBJ2-1; 11 nucleotides match TRBD2. V lost 4 bases, J lost 5 bases, and 2 bases stayed unmatched. The CDR3 length is 14 residues. Germline values: CDR1 SGHRS, CDR2 YFSETQ. CDR3 region: CASSPGLADNEQFF. The CDR3 DNA follows: TGCGCCAGCAGCCCGGGACTAGCGGACAATGAGCAGTTCTTC.

The chain couples TRBV27 to TRBJ1-5, with 7 bases fitting TRBD1. CDR1 and CDR2 from the germline V gene are MNHEY and SMNVEV (reference sequence). Unmatched junction bases numbered 6, after V lost 2 bases and J lost 5 bases. The CDR3 loop spans 15 amino acids. Here the CDR3 DNA reads TGTGCCAGCAGTTTAAACCGGGACAGCGATCAGCCCCAGCATTTT. This translates into CASSLNRDSDQPQHF.

The chain has TRBV5-6 and TRBJ2-1; TRBD1 aligns across 8 bases. J was trimmed by 9 bases and V by 2 bases; bases with no gene match: 13. This CDR3 region has 16 residues. CDR1 and CDR2 from the germline V gene are SGHDT and YYEEEE. The CDR3 nucleotides read TGTGCCAGCAGCTTCCGAGTGGGGACAGGAACAGGTGAGCAGTTCTTC. The encoded protein is CASSFRVGTGTGEQFF.

Note on this clone: Other DNA variants within this sample encode the same CDR3. The chain has TRBV18 and TRBJ1-1, with D perhaps TRBD1 (5 bases). Trimming removed 3 bases at V and 0 bases at J, with 8 bases between. Germline CDR1 reads KGHSH; CDR2 reads LQKENI. CDR3 length: 14 amino acids. This chain's CDR3 is CASSPTGLNTEAFF. The CDR3, as DNA: TGTGCCAGCTCACCTACAGGACTGAACACTGAAGCTTTCTTT.

V usage is TRBV28 and J usage is TRBJ2-1; 7 nucleotides align to TRBD1. Looked up from germline, CDR1 is MDHEN and CDR2 is SYDVKM. With 4 bases clipped from V and 0 bases from J, the junction kept 3 bases outside the gene matches. The CDR3 extends over 15 amino acids. CDR3 DNA sequence: TGTGCCAGCAGTTCCGGACAGGCCTCCTACAATGAGCAGTTCTTC. This sequence encodes CASSSGQASYNEQFF. The full variable domain, completed using reference TRBV28 and TRBJ2-1, is DVKVTQSSRYLVKRTGEKVFLECVQDMDHENMFWYRQDPGLGLRLIYFSYDVKMKEKGDIPEGYSVSREKKERFSLILESASTNQTSMYLCASSSGQASYNEQFFGPGTRLTVL.

CDR3 coding DNA: TGTGCCAGCAGCCGCAGGACAGAGTTCTCTGGAAACACCATATATTTT. Translating it yields CASSRRTEFSGNTIYF. The rearrangement joins TRBV3-1 (or the pseudogene TRBV3-2) to TRBJ1-3, with D maybe TRBD1 (6 bases). Germline lookup yields CDR1 LGHDT and CDR2 YNNKEL (reference sequence). This CDR3 has 16 amino acids. Trimming removed 4 bases from V and 0 bases from J, with 13 bases in between.

The V gene is TRBV27, the J gene TRBJ1-4, with D possibly TRBD1 on 6 matching bases. The V end lost 5 bases, the J end lost 8 bases, and 15 bases lay between the germline ends. The length of the CDR3 is 14 residues. CDR1 and CDR2 (germline): MNHEY, SMNVEV (reference sequence). CDR3 in amino acids: CASSNQGKGEKLFF. Written as DNA, the CDR3 is TGTGCCAGCAGTAACCAGGGGAAGGGAGAAAAACTGTTTTTT.

This chain links TRBV28 with TRBJ2-7; TRBD2 agrees at 9 bases. The ends lost 8 bases at V and 7 bases at J; junction bases unmatched: 15. The CDR3 spans 15 residues. CDR1 is MDHEN and CDR2 is SYDVKM in the germline V gene. This chain's CDR3 is CASSLAGVVAEEQYF. CDR3 coding DNA: TGTGCCAGCTCGTTAGCGGGAGTTGTAGCGGAAGAGCAGTACTTC.

The gene calls are TRBV30 and TRBJ2-7; 9 nucleotides line up with TRBD1. This CDR3 region has 15 residues. V gave up 4 bases and J gave up 3 bases; unmatched junction bases: 10. CDR1 is GTSNPN and CDR2 is SVGIG in the germline V gene (reference sequence). This CDR3 reads CAWNHRTGGFYEQYF. DNA of the CDR3: TGTGCCTGGAACCACCGCACAGGGGGCTTCTACGAGCAGTACTTC.

This clone was seen once. The rearrangement joins TRBV15 to TRBJ1-2, with TRBD1 as a possible D gene (5 bases). There are 14 residues in the CDR3. From germline, CDR1 is LNHNV and CDR2 YYDKDF (reference sequence). The V end lost 5 bases, the J end lost 4 bases, and 14 bases lay between the germline ends. CDR3 nucleotide sequence: TGTGCCACCAGCGGAGGCCAGGGTGGCTATGGCTACACCTTC. It specifies CATSGGQGGYGYTF.

The chain combines TRBV10-3 with TRBJ1-1; possible D gene TRBD1, 5 bases. The V end lost 9 bases, the J end lost 4 bases, and 18 bases lay between the germline ends. The CDR3 length is 14 residues. Germline CDR1 is ENHRY and CDR2 is SYGVKD. The CDR3: CAMDWGGASTEAFF. CDR3 nucleotides: TGTGCCATGGATTGGGGCGGGGCATCCACTGAAGCTTTCTTT.

The chain links TRBV5-8 to TRBJ1-3; D is ambiguous. Trimming shortened V by 0 bases and J by 10 bases, and 11 bases separated the two germline ends. The CDR3 spans 13 residues. Germline V gene data show CDR1 as SGHTS and CDR2 as YDEGEE. The CDR3 sequence is CASSLDGPGTIYF. For the CDR3, the DNA is TGTGCCAGCAGCTTGGACGGCCCGGGAACCATATATTTT. The full variable domain, completed using reference TRBV5-8 and TRBJ1-3, is EAGVTQSPTHLIKTRGQQATLRCSPISGHTSVYWYQQALGLGLQFLLWYDEGEERNRGNFPPRFSGRQFPNYSSELNVNALELEDSALYLCASSLDGPGTIYFGEGSWLTVV.

Notes on this clone: One end of the junction varies from germline; a read error may be responsible. This chain links TRBV29-1 with TRBJ2-1, with 8 bases fitting TRBD2. Germline V CDR1 and CDR2: SQVTM, ANQGSEA. The CDR3 loop spans 9 amino acids. CDR3 coding DNA: TGCAGCGTACACGGCGGGAGGATCTTC. Translated: CSVHGGRIF.

The chain links TRBV6-5 to TRBJ2-7, with 7 nucleotides matching TRBD1. V lost 5 bases to trimming and J lost 4 bases; unmatched junction nucleotides: 11. CDR3 length: 15 residues. Germline lookup yields CDR1 MNHEY and CDR2 SVGAGI. The CDR3 sequence: CASSPQTGLGYEQYF. As DNA, the CDR3 is TGTGCCAGCAGTCCTCAGACAGGGCTCGGTTACGAGCAGTACTTC.

This sequence joins TRBV5-1 and TRBJ1-2; 10 bases match TRBD1. CDR1 is SGHRS and CDR2 is YFSETQ in the germline V gene. The CDR3 runs to 15 residues. V lost 4 bases to trimming and J lost 2 bases; unmatched junction nucleotides: 5. Here the CDR3 reads CASSPGQGTNYGYTF. For the CDR3, the DNA is TGCGCCAGCAGCCCGGGACAGGGGACCAACTATGGCTACACCTTC.

The chain carries TRBV18 and TRBJ1-1; D gene uncertain. Trimming cost V 5 bases and J 0 bases, with 16 bases left between them. The CDR3 sequence is 16 residues long. Germline CDR1 and CDR2: KGHSH and LQKENI. The CDR3 sequence: CASSSRVDVMNTEAFF. The CDR3 bases are TGTGCCAGCTCATCGAGGGTGGACGTGATGAACACTGAAGCTTTCTTT. Complete variable domain (other parts from reference TRBV18 and TRBJ1-1): NAGVMQNPRHLVRRRGQEARLRCSPMKGHSHVYWYRQLPEEGLKFMVYLQKENIIDESGMPKERFSAEFPKEGPSILRIQQVVRGDSAAYFCASSSRVDVMNTEAFFGQGTRLTVV.

The chain has TRBV19 and TRBJ1-4; the D is unclear. Per the germline V gene, CDR1 is LNHDA and CDR2 is SQIVND (reference sequence). Trimming took 9 bases from V and 4 from J, leaving 3 bases between them. The CDR3 loop spans 10 amino acids. The CDR3 DNA reads TGTGCCAGCGGTAATGAAAAACTGTTTTTT. Its translation is CASGNEKLFF.

This sequence joins TRBV11-3 and TRBJ2-7, with D tentatively TRBD2 (6 bases). In germline, CDR1 is SGHNT, CDR2 YENEEA. V shed 4 bases and J shed 3 bases, with 10 bases lying between them. This CDR3 is 13 amino acids long. The CDR3 region has the DNA TGTGCCAGCAGCTCGGGACTCGACTACGAGCAGTACTTC. The encoded protein is CASSSGLDYEQYF.

The chain has TRBV5-1 and TRBJ2-1; 7 bases agree with TRBD1. Germline loops: CDR1 SGHRS, CDR2 YFSETQ. The CDR3 runs 16 residues. V lost 4 bases and J lost 7; bases outside the gene matches: 14. CDR3 region: CASSADRESPSNEQFF. The DNA for the CDR3 is TGCGCCAGCAGCGCCGACAGGGAGAGCCCCTCGAATGAGCAGTTCTTC.

The genes are TRBV2 and TRBJ1-5; D is undetermined. Trimming stripped 1 base from V and 3 bases from J, with 7 bases between. The CDR3 has 14 residues. The germline CDR1 and CDR2 sequences are SNHLY and FYNNEI. CDR3 residues: CASSEVGLNQPQHF. The CDR3 nucleotides read TGTGCCAGCAGTGAAGTCGGACTCAATCAGCCCCAGCATTTT.

The V gene is TRBV6-5, the J gene TRBJ1-2; tentative D call: TRBD1 (6 bases). The V gene's germline CDR1 is MNHEY and CDR2 SVGAGI. With 8 bases removed from V and 0 bases from J, the gap between germline ends came to 10 bases. CDR3 length: 13 amino acids. DNA of the CDR3: TGTGCCAGCCGGACAGCTCCTAACTATGGCTACACCTTC. Protein: CASRTAPNYGYTF.

This rearrangement joins TRBV5-4 to TRBJ1-2, with D tentatively TRBD1 (5 bases). Germline CDR1 reads SGHNT; CDR2 reads YYREEE (reference sequence). This CDR3 is 17 amino acids long. V was pared by 4 bases and J by 6 bases, with 25 bases between. The CDR3 DNA reads as TGTGCCAGCAGCGCTGGGGGTGGGGGACTTAGAAGCGATGGCTACACCTTC. Its protein product is CASSAGGGGLRSDGYTF.

V usage is TRBV7-8 and J usage is TRBJ1-6; 9 nucleotides agree with TRBD1. This CDR3 region has 14 residues. Germline CDR1 reads SGHVS; CDR2 reads FQNEAQ. The V and J ends lost 5 bases and 8 bases, in that order; junction bases with no gene match: 4. The CDR3 loop reads CASSQRQGDSPLHF. The CDR3 DNA reads TGTGCCAGCAGCCAACGACAGGGGGATTCACCCCTCCACTTT.

V and J are TRBV7-3 and TRBJ1-1; tentatively, D is TRBD1 (6 bases). The CDR3 is 17 residues long. V was pared by 5 bases and J by 3 bases, with 22 bases between. Germline loops: CDR1 SGHTA, CDR2 FQGTGA. Here the CDR3 reads CASSPNGEEGGYTEAFF. CDR3 DNA: TGTGCCAGCAGCCCCAATGGAGAGGAAGGGGGTTACACTGAAGCTTTCTTT.

V is TRBV27 and J is TRBJ1-2; 7 bases align to TRBD1. The germline gives CDR1 MNHEY, CDR2 SMNVEV (reference sequence). There are 15 residues in the CDR3. J was trimmed by 4 bases and V by 5 bases; bases with no gene match: 10. CDR3 region: CASSTLQGPPYGYTF. In DNA form, the CDR3 reads TGTGCCAGCAGTACATTACAGGGGCCACCCTATGGCTACACCTTC.

The rearrangement links TRBV5-1 to TRBJ2-1; TRBD2 matches at 10 bases. The V segment lost 1 base and the J segment 3 bases; nucleotides outside the gene matches: 4. This CDR3 is 16 amino acids long. Germline V gene lookup returns CDR1 SGHRS and CDR2 YFSETQ. The CDR3 loop is CASSLSLAGVYNEQFF. The CDR3 nucleotides are TGCGCCAGCAGCTTGAGCCTAGCGGGGGTCTACAATGAGCAGTTCTTC.

V gene TRBV18 combines with J gene TRBJ1-1, with a tentative D call TRBD1 (5 bases). There are 15 residues in the CDR3. The V end was cut by 1 base, the J end by 4 bases, with 13 bases between. Germline-derived CDR1 and CDR2 are KGHSH and LQKENI. The CDR3: CASSPQGNGGTEAFF. The CDR3 DNA sequence: TGTGCCAGCTCACCACAGGGGAACGGCGGCACTGAAGCTTTCTTT.